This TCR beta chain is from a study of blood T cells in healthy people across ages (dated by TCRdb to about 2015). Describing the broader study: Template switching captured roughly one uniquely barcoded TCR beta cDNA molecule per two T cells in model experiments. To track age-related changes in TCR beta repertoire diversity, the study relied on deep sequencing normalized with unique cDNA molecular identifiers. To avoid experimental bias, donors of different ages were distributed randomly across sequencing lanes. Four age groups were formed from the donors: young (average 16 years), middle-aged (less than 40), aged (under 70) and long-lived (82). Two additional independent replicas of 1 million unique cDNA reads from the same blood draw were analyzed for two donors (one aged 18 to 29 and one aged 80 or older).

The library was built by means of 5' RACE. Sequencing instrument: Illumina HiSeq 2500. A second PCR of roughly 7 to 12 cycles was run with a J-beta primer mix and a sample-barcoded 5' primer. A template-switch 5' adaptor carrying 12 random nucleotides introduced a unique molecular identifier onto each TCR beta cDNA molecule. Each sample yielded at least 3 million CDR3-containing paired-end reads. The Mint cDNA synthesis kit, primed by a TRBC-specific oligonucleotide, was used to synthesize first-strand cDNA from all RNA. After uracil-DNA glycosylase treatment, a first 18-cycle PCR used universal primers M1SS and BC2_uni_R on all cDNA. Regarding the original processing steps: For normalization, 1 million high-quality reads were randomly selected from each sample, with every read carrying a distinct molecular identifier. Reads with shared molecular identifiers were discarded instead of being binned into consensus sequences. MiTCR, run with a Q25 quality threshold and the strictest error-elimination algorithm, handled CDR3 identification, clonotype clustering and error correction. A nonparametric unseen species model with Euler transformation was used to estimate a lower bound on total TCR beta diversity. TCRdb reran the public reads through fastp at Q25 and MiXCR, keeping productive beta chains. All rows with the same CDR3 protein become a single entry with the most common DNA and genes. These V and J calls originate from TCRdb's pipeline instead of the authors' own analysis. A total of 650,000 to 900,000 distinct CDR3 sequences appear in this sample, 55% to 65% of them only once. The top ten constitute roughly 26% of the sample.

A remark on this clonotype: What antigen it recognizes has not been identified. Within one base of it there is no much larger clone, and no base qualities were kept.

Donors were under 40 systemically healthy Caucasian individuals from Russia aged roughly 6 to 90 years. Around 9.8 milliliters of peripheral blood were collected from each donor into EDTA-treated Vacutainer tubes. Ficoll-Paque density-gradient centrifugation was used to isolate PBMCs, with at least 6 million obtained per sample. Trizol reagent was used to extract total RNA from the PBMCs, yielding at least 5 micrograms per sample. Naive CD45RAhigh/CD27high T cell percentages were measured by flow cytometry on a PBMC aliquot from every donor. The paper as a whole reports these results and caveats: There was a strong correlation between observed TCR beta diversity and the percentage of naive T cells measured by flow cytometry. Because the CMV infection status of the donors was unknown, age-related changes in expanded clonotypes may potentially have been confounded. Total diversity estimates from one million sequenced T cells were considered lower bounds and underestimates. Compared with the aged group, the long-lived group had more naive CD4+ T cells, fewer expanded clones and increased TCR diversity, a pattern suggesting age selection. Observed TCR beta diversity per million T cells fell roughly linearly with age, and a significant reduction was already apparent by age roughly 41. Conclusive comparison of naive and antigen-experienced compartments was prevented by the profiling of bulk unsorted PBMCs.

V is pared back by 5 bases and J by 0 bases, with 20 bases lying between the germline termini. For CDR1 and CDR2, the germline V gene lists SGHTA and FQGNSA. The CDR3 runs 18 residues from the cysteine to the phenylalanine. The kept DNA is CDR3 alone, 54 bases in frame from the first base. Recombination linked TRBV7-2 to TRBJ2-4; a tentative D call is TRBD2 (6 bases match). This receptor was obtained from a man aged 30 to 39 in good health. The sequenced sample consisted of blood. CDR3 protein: CASSPHGGEALAKNIQYF. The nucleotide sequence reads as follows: TGTGCCAGCAGCCCACATGGAGGGGAAGCTCTAGCCAAAAACATTCAGTACTTC.